This T cell receptor (beta chain) was sequenced for a study of T cells in Graves' hyperthyroidism and ophthalmopathy. What was amplified from RNA transcripts were TCR beta CDR3 regions. TCR CDR3 regions were first amplified by RT-PCR with HTBI primers. TCRdb redid the calling of the multiplex PCR reads with MiXCR, one entry per CDR3 protein. The sample has about 210,000 distinct CDR3 sequences, roughly 17% seen once. The PBMCs were taken from around 9 ml of fresh peripheral blood. V gave up 7 bases and J gave up 2 bases; unmatched junction bases: 7. This CDR3 has 15 amino acids. Looked up from germline, CDR1 is MNHNS and CDR2 is SASEGT.

This clonotype originated in a man in his fifties or sixties with Graves' hyperthyroidism. Sequencing input: blood. The chain is built from TRBV6-1 and TRBJ2-3; 9 nucleotides line up with TRBD2. The CDR3 DNA reads TGTGCCAGCACTCGAAGCGGGGGGTACACAGATACGCAGTATTTT. This encodes CASTRSGGYTDTQYF.